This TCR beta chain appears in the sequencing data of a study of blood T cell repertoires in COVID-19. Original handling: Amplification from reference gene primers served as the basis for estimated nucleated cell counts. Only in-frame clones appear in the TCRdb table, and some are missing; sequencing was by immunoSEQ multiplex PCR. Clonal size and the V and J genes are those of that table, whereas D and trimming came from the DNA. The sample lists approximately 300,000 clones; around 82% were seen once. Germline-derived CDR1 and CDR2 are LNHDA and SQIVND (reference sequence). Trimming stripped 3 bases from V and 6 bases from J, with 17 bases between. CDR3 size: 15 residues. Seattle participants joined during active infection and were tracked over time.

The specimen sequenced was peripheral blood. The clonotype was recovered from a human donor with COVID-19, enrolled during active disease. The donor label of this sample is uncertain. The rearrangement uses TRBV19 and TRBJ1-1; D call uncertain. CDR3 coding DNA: TGTGCCAGTAGTATGGGGAGAGCCCCAGGCCCTGAAGCTTTCTTT. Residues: CASSMGRAPGPEAFF.